The 3 T cell receptor beta chains presented below share a single source sample, sequenced in a study of blood T cell repertoires in COVID-19. Using immunoSEQ multiplex PCR, the repertoire was profiled, and TCRdb retains in-frame clones only, with some absent. The sample includes some 190,000 clones, roughly 84% of them seen just once. The sample was peripheral blood. The receptor set was obtained from a woman older than 75 with active or convalescent COVID-19.

V is TRBV14 and J is TRBJ2-2, with 9 bases fitting TRBD2. Trimming removed 4 bases from V and 0 bases from J; junction bases left unmatched: 6. The CDR3 length is 17 residues. Germline V gene data show CDR1 as SGHDN and CDR2 as FVKESK. This chain's CDR3 is CASSPKGGRANTGELFF. CDR3 nucleotide sequence: TGTGCCAGCAGCCCTAAGGGCGGGAGGGCGAACACCGGGGAGCTGTTTTTT.

CDR3 nucleotides: TGTGCCTGGAGTGTACGAACTATTAAAGAGACCCAGTACTTC. Encoded protein: CAWSVRTIKETQYF. The chain recombines TRBV30 with TRBJ2-5; D call uncertain. V was cut by 0 bases and J by 3 bases, with 11 bases left in between. The CDR3 consists of 14 residues. In germline, CDR1 is GTSNPN, CDR2 SVGIG (reference sequence).

The V and J genes are TRBV27 and TRBJ1-5; D is unclear. Germline CDR1 is MNHEY and CDR2 is SMNVEV (reference sequence). This CDR3 spans 14 amino acids. V gave up 2 bases and J gave up 6 bases, with 11 bases separating them. CDR3 sequence (DNA): TGTGCCAGCAGTTTAGGGTACGGGGTTCAGCCCCAGCATTTT. Amino acids: CASSLGYGVQPQHF.